One T cell receptor beta chain is described in this entry. Its target is not known. The germline CDR1 and CDR2 sequences are SGHTA and FQGNSA. V shed 4 bases and J 4 bases; nucleotides not matched to a gene: 3. This CDR3 has 14 residues. The entry originates in a study of CD8 T cells in Susac syndrome. Random hexamers were used to reverse transcribe the RNA input (about 0.45 to 1 ug). TCRdb reprocessed the immunoSEQ multiplex PCR reads via MiXCR and lists one record per CDR3 protein. The sample includes around 230,000 distinct CDR3 sequences, about 96% seen only once; the top ten take approximately 0.1%. Sequencing targeted TCR beta in blood CD8+ and CD4+ T cells. Notes on the study in general: There was no clonal expansion in the CD4+ T cell repertoires of Susac syndrome.

The rearrangement uses TRBV7-2 and TRBJ1-5; TRBD1 aligns across 8 bases. Sequencing was carried out using CD4+ T cells from PBMCs. The sequence derives from a human donor with Susac syndrome. For the CDR3, the DNA is TGTGCCAGCAGCTGGGACAGGTCGAATCAGCCCCAGCATTTT. It yields the protein CASSWDRSNQPQHF.